The source of this T cell receptor (beta chain) is a study of cytomegalovirus exposure and HLA in healthy donors. Worth noting for this clone: Its target is unknown.

13 Jbeta primers and 60 Vbeta primers were used for the PCR. Authors' processing steps: Approximately 83 million unique TCR beta chains, roughly 11 million shared, were counted in a later analysis. Data came from immunoSEQ multiplex PCR; TCRdb stores just in-frame clones and leaves some out. That table gives V, J and clone size, and the DNA gave D and trimming. This table holds 50,000 or so clones. Notes on the study in general: Among immune exposure information, only CMV serostatus was available.

From germline, CDR1 is MNHNY and CDR2 SVGAGI (reference sequence). This CDR3 region has 12 residues. Trimming took 7 bases from V and 8 from J, leaving 14 bases between them. The sample consisted of PBMCs. V and J are TRBV6-6 and TRBJ1-1; possibly TRBD1 for D (6 bases). The TCR originated in a man in his forties in good health and CMV-seropositive. The CDR3 coding sequence is TGTGCCAGCACCTTAGACAGGATGGAAGCTTTCTTT. Encoded protein: CASTLDRMEAFF.